What follows are 13 T cell receptor beta chains derived from one specimen sequenced in a study of cytomegalovirus exposure and HLA in healthy donors. The PCR made use of 60 Vbeta and 13 Jbeta primers. The method was immunoSEQ multiplex PCR; TCRdb's version includes in-frame clones alone and lacks a portion of them. The sample consists of about 170,000 clones, about 80% of them appearing once. Input material: PBMCs. These receptor sequences come from a woman aged 45-59 years in good health and CMV-seropositive.

J is TRBJ1-5 and V is TRBV7-9; 9 positions agree with TRBD1. The CDR3 is made up of 15 amino acids. The ends lost 3 bases at V and 9 bases at J; junction bases unmatched: 9. Germline CDR1 and CDR2: SEHNR and FQNEAQ (reference sequence). CDR3 coding DNA: TGTGCCAGCAGCTTGGGACAGGGTGCCGAGGGGCCCCAGCATTTT. This translates into CASSLGQGAEGPQHF.

This chain joins TRBV5-6 and TRBJ1-4, with 9 bases lining up with TRBD1. The germline V gene encodes CDR1 SGHDT and CDR2 YYEEEE. J was trimmed by 3 bases and V by 4 bases; bases with no gene match: 4. The CDR3 is made up of 15 amino acids. The CDR3 reads CASSPRTGANEKLFF. The CDR3, as DNA: TGTGCCAGCAGCCCGAGGACAGGGGCTAATGAAAAACTGTTTTTT.

This clone was detected once. The chain employs TRBV6-1 and TRBJ2-1, with 9 bases identical to TRBD2. Germline-derived CDR1 and CDR2 are MNHNS and SASEGT. The CDR3 is made up of 16 amino acids. V trimming: 4 bases; J trimming: 4 bases; junction bases outside the gene matches: 8. As DNA, the CDR3 is TGTGCCAGCAGTGGGAAGAGGGCGGGGGGGTACAATGAGCAGTTCTTC. Translation: CASSGKRAGGYNEQFF.

The chain combines TRBV13 with TRBJ2-7, with a possible D match to TRBD2 (5 bases). Germline V lookup: CDR1 PRHDT, CDR2 FYEKMQ (reference sequence). The ends were cut back, 0 bases at V and 7 bases at J, with 16 bases in the middle. The CDR3 totals 15 residues. This CDR3 is CASSLGVYGSGEQYF. Here the CDR3 DNA reads TGTGCCAGCAGCTTAGGCGTCTACGGTTCGGGGGAGCAGTACTTC. Looking up the rest from reference TRBV13 and TRBJ2-7 gives the full variable domain: AAGVIQSPRHLIKEKRETATLKCYPIPRHDTVYWYQQGPGQDPQFLISFYEKMQSDKGSIPDRFSAQQFSDYHSELNMSSLELGDSALYFCASSLGVYGSGEQYFGPGTRLTVT.

The CDR3 nucleotides are TGTGCCAGCAGCGTAGTGGACAGGGGGGCCACTGAAGCTTTCTTT. The encoded protein is CASSVVDRGATEAFF. The V gene is TRBV9, the J gene TRBJ1-1; 10 nucleotides match TRBD1. From germline, CDR1 is SGDLS and CDR2 YYNGEE. Germline trimming cut 0 bases from V and 4 bases from J; bases unmatched to any gene: 3. This CDR3 has 15 residues.

The rearrangement uses TRBV19 and TRBJ2-5; D is unclear. Germline CDR1 LNHDA, CDR2 SQIVND (reference sequence). V shed 4 bases and J shed 6 bases, with 12 bases lying between them. The CDR3 consists of 13 residues. DNA of the CDR3: TGTGCCAGTAGTAACGGTAGTGGTAAGACCCAGTACTTC. Amino acid sequence: CASSNGSGKTQYF.

This chain joins TRBV6-5 and TRBJ2-3, with TRBD2 as a possible D gene (5 bases). This CDR3 region has 13 residues. Germline loops: CDR1 MNHEY, CDR2 SVGAGI. V lost 7 bases to trimming and J lost 2 bases, with 10 bases between them. The CDR3 sequence: CASKKAATDTQYF. In DNA, the CDR3 is TGTGCCAGCAAGAAAGCGGCCACAGATACGCAGTATTTT.

The chain employs TRBV6-1 and TRBJ1-1; 7 bases are shared with TRBD1. This CDR3 has 15 amino acids. The V gene's germline CDR1 is MNHNS and CDR2 SASEGT. V trimming: 0 bases; J trimming: 5 bases; junction bases outside the gene matches: 6. The CDR3 sequence is CASSEAQGGRTEAFF. CDR3 sequence (DNA): TGTGCCAGCAGTGAAGCCCAGGGGGGAAGGACTGAAGCTTTCTTT.

The genes are TRBV5-4 and TRBJ2-5, with 7 bases that match TRBD1. V lost 3 bases, J lost 2 bases, and 4 bases stayed unmatched. The germline V gene encodes CDR1 SGHNT and CDR2 YYREEE (reference sequence). The CDR3 length is 14 residues. The CDR3 coding sequence is TGTGCCAGCAGCTCGGGACAGATACAAGAGACCCAGTACTTC. It yields the protein CASSSGQIQETQYF. Supplemented by reference TRBV5-4 and TRBJ2-5, the full variable domain reads ETGVTQSPTHLIKTRGQQVTLRCSSQSGHNTVSWYQQALGQGPQFIFQYYREEENGRGNFPPRFSGLQFPNYSSELNVNALELDDSALYLCASSSGQIQETQYFGPGTRLLVL.

The chain uses TRBV29-1 and TRBJ2-7; no clear D gene. CDR3 length: 11 residues. CDR1 and CDR2 from the germline V gene are SQVTM and ANQGSEA. The V end was cut by 4 bases, the J end by 1 base, with 5 bases between. In nucleotides, the CDR3 is TGCAGCGTTGGTGAGTCCTACGAGCAGTACTTC. Residues: CSVGESYEQYF.

The chain uses TRBV19 and TRBJ2-2; TRBD1 matches 8 bases. Per the germline V gene, CDR1 is LNHDA and CDR2 is SQIVND (reference sequence). There are 15 residues in the CDR3. J was trimmed by 3 bases and V by 4 bases; bases with no gene match: 4. CDR3 sequence reads: CASSTRTGYTGELFF. The CDR3 DNA sequence: TGTGCCAGTAGTACCAGGACAGGGTACACCGGGGAGCTGTTTTTT.

The V call is TRBV7-2, the J call TRBJ2-5, with 8 nucleotides matching TRBD1. After removal of 4 bases from V and 2 bases from J, the junction contained 6 bases not matched to a gene. The CDR3 is 15 residues long. Germline CDR1 and CDR2: SGHTA and FQGNSA. The CDR3 region is CASSSQGGGQETQYF. DNA for the CDR3: TGTGCCAGCAGCTCACAGGGGGGTGGTCAAGAGACCCAGTACTTC. Full variable domain (outside the CDR3, taken from reference TRBV7-2 and TRBJ2-5): GAGVSQSPSNKVTEKGKDVELRCDPISGHTALYWYRQSLGQGLEFLIYFQGNSAPDKSGLPSDRFSAERTGGSVSTLTIQRTQQEDSAVYLCASSSQGGGQETQYFGPGTRLLVL.

This sequence joins TRBV2 and TRBJ1-2, with a tentative D call TRBD1 (6 bases). Germline-derived CDR1 and CDR2 are SNHLY and FYNNEI. The V end lost 2 bases, the J end lost 4 bases, and 11 bases lay between the germline ends. The CDR3 is 14 amino acids. CDR3 in DNA: TGTGCCAGCAGTGAACAGGGGCAAAGCTATGGCTACACCTTC. Its translation: CASSEQGQSYGYTF.